This TCR beta chain was recorded in a study of neoadjuvant anti-PD-1 for oral cavity cancer. With respect to this clone: A read error may account for a junction end that differs from germline.

Germline CDR1 is SSHAT and CDR2 is FNYEAQ (reference sequence). The CDR3 spans 13 residues. The protocol was immunoSEQ multiplex PCR, while the TCRdb copy is restricted to in-frame clones and leaves out a portion. The data show about 15,000 clones, about 64% seen once. The TCR sequence derives from a person between 40 and 85 years old with oral cavity squamous cell carcinoma. The starting material was PBMCs, obtained before nivolumab (anti-PD-1) treatment. The genes are TRBV7-7 and TRBJ1-5; D unresolved. In DNA, the CDR3 is TGTGCTAGCAGCTTAGCCCCGAATCAGCCCCAGCATTTT. Translated, it gives CASSLAPNQPQHF.